A single sample gave rise to the 26 T cell receptor beta chains below, sequenced in a study of blood T cells in healthy people across ages. PCR was performed a second time for about 7 to 11 cycles using a sample-barcoded 5' primer and a J-beta primer mix. Via MiXCR, TCRdb re-called the 5' RACE reads, giving one row per CDR3 protein. The repertoire holds about 1.6 million distinct CDR3 sequences, with about 32% as singletons. Input material: blood. The receptor source for this set is a woman aged 25 to 39 in good health.

The chain is built from TRBV5-1 and TRBJ2-5; 11 positions agree with TRBD2. CDR3 length equals 18 residues. The V gene end was trimmed by 2 bases and the J gene end by 5 bases; junction bases not matched to a gene: 14. From germline, CDR1 is SGHRS and CDR2 YFSETQ. The CDR3 is CASSFTLAGASGEETQYF. The CDR3 DNA reads TGCGCCAGCAGCTTTACACTAGCGGGAGCCTCCGGGGAGGAGACCCAGTACTTC.

Regarding this clonotype: An end of the junction differs from the germline gene, which may be a read error. The chain carries TRBV6-1 and TRBJ1-2; no reliable D call. The CDR3 spans 15 residues. Per germline, CDR1 MNHNS and CDR2 SASEGT. CDR3 in DNA: TGTGCTAGCAGTGAAGCCGCAGCCTTCCACTATGGCTACACCTTC. Translation gives CASSEAAAFHYGYTF.

The V and J genes are TRBV14 and TRBJ2-5, with D unresolved. CDR3 length: 12 residues. Germline V gene lookup returns CDR1 SGHDN and CDR2 FVKESK. V lost 0 bases to trimming and J lost 7 bases, with 6 bases between them. CDR3 region: CASSQDQATQYF. DNA for the CDR3: TGTGCCAGCAGCCAAGATCAGGCGACCCAGTACTTC.

The chain recombines TRBV2 with TRBJ2-5; TRBD2 is a possible D gene (6 bases). The CDR3 has 12 amino acids. Germline lookup yields CDR1 SNHLY and CDR2 FYNNEI. V gave up 4 bases and J gave up 9 bases, with 12 bases separating them. The CDR3 DNA is TGTGCCAGCAGTGGTCCGTCGGGGGCCCAGTACTTC. It codes for CASSGPSGAQYF.

This chain uses TRBV5-1 with TRBJ1-2; tentative D call: TRBD1 (6 bases). Germline CDR1 is SGHRS and CDR2 is YFSETQ. The CDR3 covers 14 residues. V was shortened by 2 bases and J by 4 bases, with 12 bases between the two germline ends. For the CDR3, the DNA is TGCGCCAGCAGCTTTGGTACAGGGATCTATGGCTACACCTTC. Its translation is CASSFGTGIYGYTF.

This clonotype was picked up many times. The rearrangement joins TRBV21-1 to TRBJ1-1; the table calls TRBD1, which could not be checked here. TRBV21-1 is termed a pseudogene. The CDR3 sequence is 15 residues long. The CDR3 DNA follows: TGTGCCAGCAGCATCCAGTCACCAAGGGGAACTGAAGCTTTCTTT. This gives the protein CASSIQSPRGTEAFF.

Comments on this clonotype: The junction departs from the called germline gene at one end, perhaps through a read error. This sequence joins TRBV20-1 and TRBJ2-5; 8 bases line up with TRBD2. The CDR3 totals 13 residues. Germline V CDR1 and CDR2: DFQATT, SNEGSKA (reference sequence). The CDR3 here is CSAPLAGQGTQYF. As DNA, the CDR3 is TGCAGTGCCCCTCTAGCGGGCCAAGGGACCCAGTACTTC.

The chain carries TRBV28 and TRBJ2-1, with 8 bases matching TRBD2. V trimming: 3 bases; J trimming: 14 bases; junction bases outside the gene matches: 3. CDR3 length equals 11 residues. Germline CDR1 and CDR2: MDHEN and SYDVKM. The CDR3 region has the DNA TGTGCCAGCAGTTTCAGCGGGAGTAAGTTCTTC. It is translated as CASSFSGSKFF.

This chain joins TRBV4-2 and TRBJ2-7; no definite D call. The V gene's germline CDR1 is LGHNA and CDR2 YNFKEQ. Trimming pared 2 bases from V and 4 bases from J, leaving 12 bases between. CDR3 size: 14 residues. The CDR3 region is CASSQIELSYEQYF. The CDR3 bases are TGTGCCAGCAGCCAAATCGAACTCAGTTACGAGCAGTACTTC.

This rearrangement joins TRBV14 to TRBJ1-6; TRBD1 is a possible D gene (6 bases). Germline CDR1 reads SGHDN; CDR2 reads FVKESK. This CDR3 region has 14 residues. V lost 7 bases to trimming and J lost 7 bases, with 14 bases between them. DNA of the CDR3: TGTGCCAGCAACACGAGGGGGGCGAATTCACCCCTCCACTTT. Protein sequence: CASNTRGANSPLHF. Based on the CDR3 plus reference TRBV14 and TRBJ1-6, the full variable domain is EAGVTQFPSHSVIEKGQTVTLRCDPISGHDNLYWYRRVMGKEIKFLLHFVKESKQDESGMPNNRFLAERTGGTYSTLKVQPAELEDSGVYFCASNTRGANSPLHFGNGTRLTVT.

The chain couples TRBV7-2 to TRBJ1-5; D is ambiguous. Trimming pared 1 base from V and 0 bases from J, leaving 7 bases between. CDR1 and CDR2 from the germline V gene are SGHTA and FQGNSA. The CDR3 has 15 residues. This chain's CDR3 is CASSLDAVSNQPQHF. In DNA form, the CDR3 reads TGTGCCAGCAGCTTAGATGCTGTTAGCAATCAGCCCCAGCATTTT.

This clonotype is a singleton in its sample. The rearrangement links TRBV9 to TRBJ2-1, with TRBD2 identical over 11 bases. V lost 3 bases to trimming and J lost 0 bases; unmatched junction nucleotides: 5. Looked up from germline, CDR1 is SGDLS and CDR2 is YYNGEE. The CDR3 runs 17 residues. The CDR3 DNA sequence: TGTGCCAGCAGCGCCACTAGCGGGAGTATCTCCTACAATGAGCAGTTCTTC. It yields the protein CASSATSGSISYNEQFF. Combining the CDR3 with reference TRBV9 and TRBJ2-1 gives the whole variable domain DSGVTQTPKHLITATGQRVTLRCSPRSGDLSVYWYQQSLDQGLQFLIQYYNGEERAKGNILERFSAQQFPDLHSELNLSSLELGDSALYFCASSATSGSISYNEQFFGPGTRLTVL.

The chain employs TRBV20-1 and TRBJ1-6; TRBD1 is a possible D gene (5 bases). CDR3 length: 14 residues. Germline V CDR1 and CDR2: DFQATT, SNEGSKA (reference sequence). V lost 1 base to trimming and J lost 7 bases, with 11 bases between them. As DNA, the CDR3 is TGCAGTGCTAGAGGGAGGTCAGGGAATTCACCCCTCCACTTT. Protein product: CSARGRSGNSPLHF.

This clonotype was observed many times. The V gene is TRBV29-1, the J gene TRBJ2-5; D uncertain. Germline loops: CDR1 SQVTM, CDR2 ANQGSEA. The CDR3 is 12 amino acids. Trimming cost V 8 bases and J 2 bases, with 12 bases left between them. The CDR3 loop is CSIRPSQETQYF. The CDR3 DNA follows: TGCAGCATCCGACCGAGTCAAGAGACCCAGTACTTC.

The rearrangement links TRBV12-3 or TRBV12-4 to TRBJ1-2; TRBD1 aligns across 10 bases. V was clipped by 5 bases and J by 3 bases; unmatched bases: 3. This CDR3 is built from 14 residues. This CDR3 is CASSGTGEDYGYTF. The DNA of the CDR3 is TGTGCCAGCAGTGGGACAGGGGAGGACTATGGCTACACCTTC.

This clonotype has a count of ten or more. The gene calls are TRBV20-1 and TRBJ2-7; the match to TRBD2 covers 10 bases. V gave up 6 bases and J gave up 1 base; unmatched junction bases: 9. Germline-derived CDR1 and CDR2 are DFQATT and SNEGSKA (reference sequence). This CDR3 is built from 15 residues. CDR3 sequence reads: CSALIVAGGSYEQYF. The CDR3 DNA is TGCAGTGCCCTCATTGTAGCGGGGGGTTCCTACGAGCAGTACTTC.

In its sample, this clonotype was seen a few times. The chain couples TRBV28 to TRBJ2-7; weak D call: TRBD1 (5 bases). CDR1 MDHEN and CDR2 SYDVKM come from the germline V gene. CDR3 size: 15 residues. The germline V and J ends were trimmed by 3 bases and 0 bases, with 12 bases remaining between them. CDR3 region: CASSFAAQGSYEQYF. The DNA of the CDR3 is TGTGCCAGCAGTTTCGCCGCTCAGGGCTCCTACGAGCAGTACTTC.

The V and J genes are TRBV18 and TRBJ2-6; 8 nucleotides align to TRBD2. Per germline, CDR1 KGHSH and CDR2 LQKENI. The CDR3 has 16 residues. The J segment lost 2 bases and the V segment lost 3 bases, leaving 3 bases of the junction unmatched. The CDR3 nucleotides read TGTGCCAGCTCACCGGCGGGGGGAACTGGGGCCAACGTCCTGACTTTC. Translated, it gives CASSPAGGTGANVLTF.

V usage is TRBV15 and J usage is TRBJ2-2, with a possible D match to TRBD1 (5 bases). The CDR3 contains 16 residues. Germline V CDR1 and CDR2: LNHNV, YYDKDF (reference sequence). Trimming removed 6 bases at V and 0 bases at J, with 14 bases between. This CDR3 is CATRARVGPNTGELFF. DNA of the CDR3: TGTGCCACCAGGGCCCGGGTGGGGCCGAACACCGGGGAGCTGTTTTTT.

A single count supports this clonotype. The gene calls are TRBV5-1 and TRBJ1-1; a weak D match, TRBD1 (6 bases). The ends were cut back, 0 bases at V and 11 bases at J, with 20 bases in the middle. Germline CDR1 and CDR2: SGHRS and YFSETQ. The CDR3 runs to 15 residues. This chain's CDR3 is CASSLGQVAGVVAFF. In nucleotides, the CDR3 is TGCGCCAGCAGCTTGGGACAGGTTGCTGGGGTCGTGGCTTTCTTT.

This clonotype was recorded at least ten times. The chain has TRBV4-1 and TRBJ2-7; D is uncertain. CDR3 length: 11 residues. CDR1 MGHRA and CDR2 YSYEKL come from the germline V gene. The V end lost 5 bases, the J end lost 3 bases, and 5 bases lay between the germline ends. CDR3 protein: CASSNFYEQYF. CDR3 sequence (DNA): TGCGCCAGCAGCAACTTCTACGAGCAGTACTTC.

The genes are TRBV7-9 and TRBJ2-5; D may correspond to TRBD1 or TRBD2 (6 bases each). The ends were cut back, 5 bases at V and 5 bases at J, with 18 bases in the middle. CDR3 length equals 15 residues. Looked up from germline, CDR1 is SEHNR and CDR2 is FQNEAQ (reference sequence). The CDR3 region is CASSPVSGARETQYF. DNA of the CDR3: TGTGCCAGCAGCCCTGTCTCGGGGGCCCGGGAGACCCAGTACTTC.

With respect to this clonotype: At one of its ends the junction is not consistent with the germline gene, which may arise from a read error. The chain employs TRBV5-1 and TRBJ2-3; TRBD2 agrees at 12 bases. CDR3 length equals 16 residues. The germline V gene encodes CDR1 SGHRS and CDR2 YFSETQ. CDR3 in amino acids: CASSIGLAGSTDTQYF. The CDR3 nucleotides are TGTGCCAGCAGCATTGGACTAGCGGGGAGCACAGATACGCAGTATTTT.

In this sample, this clonotype turned up a few times. This sequence joins TRBV11-2 and TRBJ2-5, with a tentative D call TRBD1 (6 bases). Trimming left V 5 bases short and J 2 bases short, with 18 bases between. The germline V gene has CDR1 SGHAT and CDR2 FQNNGV. The CDR3 totals 16 residues. The CDR3 DNA reads TGTGCCAGCAGCCCATCCCCCGGGACACTTCAAGAGACCCAGTACTTC. It specifies CASSPSPGTLQETQYF.

Details on this clonotype: One end of the junction fails to match germline, which may point to a read error. The V gene is TRBV29-1, the J gene TRBJ2-1, with 10 bases identical to TRBD2. Per germline, CDR1 SQVTM and CDR2 ANQGSEA. The CDR3 loop spans 19 amino acids. CDR3 region: CSVEGFSGRTMGTNNGQFF. The DNA for the CDR3 is TGCAGCGTTGAAGGGTTTAGCGGGAGGACTATGGGGACTAACAATGGGCAGTTCTTC.

This clonotype showed up just a few times. The chain employs TRBV11-1 and TRBJ2-3, with D possibly matching TRBD1 (6 bases). Germline V lookup: CDR1 SGHAT, CDR2 FQDESV (reference sequence). V shed 3 bases and J shed 0 bases, with 22 bases lying between them. CDR3 length equals 19 residues. CDR3 in amino acids: CASSFSYLADRRSTDTQYF. In DNA form, the CDR3 reads TGTGCCAGCAGCTTCAGCTACCTAGCCGACAGGCGAAGCACAGATACGCAGTATTTT.